There are a few counts of the clone carrying this TCR beta chain. The antigen is undetermined. Reverse transcribing all isolated RNA meant expressed TCRB transcripts were sequenced. Sequencing used immunoSEQ multiplex PCR; TCRdb keeps in-frame clones, though not all of them. The profile covers 900,000 or so clones, with 15% to 20% appearing a single time and roughly 0.025% taken by the ten largest. The entry originates in a study of beta chain features in type 1 diabetes. General study points: The naive, central memory and Treg TCRB repertoires showed an apparent similarity that was greater among patients than among healthy donors.

What was sequenced was naive CD4+ T cells from blood. This TCR came from a woman aged 18-29 years in good health.

For the CDR3, the DNA is TGTGCCAGCAGCCCCCTCCGCGGGAGTACCTACAATGAGCAGTTCTTC. Translated, it gives CASSPLRGSTYNEQFF. This chain uses TRBV4-2 with TRBJ2-1; 7 bases line up with TRBD2. V was clipped by 4 bases and J by 2 bases; unmatched bases: 8. CDR1 is LGHNA and CDR2 is YNFKEQ in the germline V gene. The CDR3 has 16 amino acids.